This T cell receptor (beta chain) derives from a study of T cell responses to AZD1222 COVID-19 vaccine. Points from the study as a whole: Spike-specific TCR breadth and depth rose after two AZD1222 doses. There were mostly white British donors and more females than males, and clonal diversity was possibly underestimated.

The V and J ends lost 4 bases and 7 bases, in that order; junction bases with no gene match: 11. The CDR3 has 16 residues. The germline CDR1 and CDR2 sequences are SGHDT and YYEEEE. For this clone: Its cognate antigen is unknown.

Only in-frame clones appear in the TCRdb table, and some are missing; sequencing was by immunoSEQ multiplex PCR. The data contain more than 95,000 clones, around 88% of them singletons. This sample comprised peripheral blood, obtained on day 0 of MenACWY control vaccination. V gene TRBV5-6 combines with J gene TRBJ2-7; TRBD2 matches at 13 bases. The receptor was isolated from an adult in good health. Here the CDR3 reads CASSQGLAGAVWEQYF. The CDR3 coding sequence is TGTGCCAGCAGCCAAGGACTAGCGGGAGCTGTTTGGGAGCAGTACTTC. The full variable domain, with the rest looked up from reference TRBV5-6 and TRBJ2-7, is DAGVTQSPTHLIKTRGQQVTLRCSPKSGHDTVSWYQQALGQGPQFIFQYYEEEERQRGNFPDRFSGHQFPNYSSELNVNALLLGDSALYLCASSQGLAGAVWEQYFGPGTRLTVT.